This is a list of T cell receptor beta chains from one sample in a study of PD-1 blockade in classical Hodgkin lymphoma. Method: immunoSEQ multiplex PCR; TCRdb's copy keeps in-frame clones and lacks some. The sample yields some 96,000 clones, around four fifths seen once. The sample consisted of peripheral blood mononuclear cells (PBMCs), taken at baseline. The source of these receptors is a human donor with classical Hodgkin lymphoma. Both conserved end residues are trimmed from each CDR3.

v_gene	CDR3aa
TRBV10-3	AISEGLAGDTQY
TRBV11-3	ASSLGPSGPYNEQF
TRBV10-3	AISKDRGGNEQF
TRBV13	ASRTGWRSQH
TRBV12-5	ASGPHWTGSSYEQY
TRBV10-3	AISETGLAQF
TRBV10-3	AISEPGWANEKLF
TRBV7-9	ASSLGRTNTEAF
TRBV5-1	ASSSRTGASWGYT
TRBV19	ASSIGPGTGPYGYT
TRBV10-3	AIRDQQETQY
TRBV14	ASSQGVNTEAF
TRBV2	ASSIQGFDNEQF
TRBV7-2	ASSPFGLAADTQY
TRBV7-2	ASSLVAGRSTDTQY
TRBV10-2	ASSPGTGPTYT
TRBV2	ASSGEAGGLGTQY
TRBV11-3	ASSLPADRGGTGELF
TRBV19	ASSIRTTASGNTIY
TRBV19	ASSITGEGTEAF
TRBV5-1	ASSLGQVLSSEAF
TRBV4-2	ASSQTGGNTEAF
TRBV30	AWSLTPSEYEQY